This entry concerns a single T cell receptor beta chain. Method: immunoSEQ multiplex PCR; TCRdb's copy keeps in-frame clones and lacks some. The profile shows 200,000 to 250,000 clones, about 94% of them singletons. CDR3 size: 16 residues. Germline-derived CDR1 and CDR2 are LGHNT and FRNRAP. Trimming took 3 bases from V and 6 from J, leaving 20 bases between them. The record originates from a study of blood T cell repertoires in COVID-19. The specimen was peripheral blood. This receptor was taken from a man in his 60s with COVID-19, enrolled during active disease. This chain joins TRBV12-5 and TRBJ1-2, with D possibly matching TRBD1 (5 bases). The DNA for the CDR3 is TGTGCTAGTGGTTTCTCCGCCCCATCAGGGATCCATGGCTACACCTTC. Residues: CASGFSAPSGIHGYTF.